One and the same sample provided the 31 T cell receptor beta chains below, sequenced in a study of cytomegalovirus exposure and HLA in healthy donors. Use of 60 Vbeta and 13 Jbeta primers characterized the PCR. TCRdb's copy holds only in-frame clones and misses some; the assay was immunoSEQ multiplex PCR. The sample includes more than 85,000 clones, more than 60% of them seen just once. Sequences were obtained from PBMCs. Source of these receptors: a woman aged 18-35 years in good health and CMV-seropositive.

V usage is TRBV4-3 and J usage is TRBJ2-2; the match to TRBD1 covers 7 bases. Germline CDR1 LGHNA, CDR2 YSLEER. V dropped 4 bases and J dropped 6; count of bases not matched to a gene: 11. The CDR3 runs 16 residues. The CDR3 DNA reads as TGCGCCAGCAGCCTAGGACAGGCTGGAACCCCCGGGGAGCTGTTTTTT. Translating gives CASSLGQAGTPGELFF.

This clone was observed a few times. The DNA for the CDR3 is TGTGCCAGCAGCTTTGGAGGCGCCTACGAGCAGTACTTC. Translated, it gives CASSFGGAYEQYF. This chain connects TRBV11-1 to TRBJ2-7; tentatively, D is TRBD2 (5 bases). The CDR3 spans 13 residues. Germline CDR1 reads SGHAT; CDR2 reads FQDESV (reference sequence). Trimming cost V 3 bases and J 2 bases, with 8 bases left between them.

The table lists this clone with a few counts. The V call is TRBV6-5, the J call TRBJ2-7, with TRBD2 identical over 9 bases. After removal of 4 bases from V and 3 bases from J, the junction contained 10 bases not matched to a gene. Germline-derived CDR1 and CDR2 are MNHEY and SVGAGI. The CDR3 consists of 16 residues. This CDR3 is CASSSRSGSGFYEQYF. The CDR3 DNA reads TGTGCCAGCAGTTCGCGTAGCGGGAGTGGGTTCTACGAGCAGTACTTC.

DNA for the CDR3: TGTGCCAGCCAACCGAAGGGGGAGACGGTCTATGGCTACACCTTC. Translation: CASQPKGETVYGYTF. The chain has TRBV5-4 and TRBJ1-2; D may be TRBD1 (6 bases). Germline lookup yields CDR1 SGHNT and CDR2 YYREEE (reference sequence). V was clipped by 7 bases and J by 4 bases, with 20 bases between them. The CDR3 contains 15 residues.

The chain joins TRBV28 to TRBJ2-7; 10 bases fit TRBD2. Per the germline V gene, CDR1 is MDHEN and CDR2 is SYDVKM. The V gene end was trimmed by 1 base and the J gene end by 7 bases; junction bases not matched to a gene: 4. The CDR3 has 14 amino acids. Here the CDR3 DNA reads TGTGCCAGCAGTTTATCCCCAGCGGGAGGGGAGCAGTACTTC. It encodes CASSLSPAGGEQYF.

This clone appeared once. V is TRBV28 and J is TRBJ1-5; 8 nucleotides align to TRBD1. The CDR3 covers 17 residues. J lost 3 bases, V lost 6 bases, and 13 bases had no gene match. Germline CDR1 MDHEN, CDR2 SYDVKM. CDR3 nucleotide sequence: TGTGCCAGCAGAGGCCTTTTGGGACAGGTATACAATCAGCCCCAGCATTTT. Translation: CASRGLLGQVYNQPQHF.

The rearrangement uses TRBV2 and TRBJ2-3, with TRBD2 as a possible D gene (5 bases). The V gene lost 7 bases and the J gene lost 0 bases, with 8 bases spanning the gap. Germline V CDR1 and CDR2: SNHLY, FYNNEI. CDR3 length equals 13 residues. CDR3 DNA sequence: TGTGCCAGCAAAGCGGATAGCACAGATACGCAGTATTTT. It is translated as CASKADSTDTQYF.

J is TRBJ2-7 and V is TRBV2; 8 bases are shared with TRBD1. This CDR3 has 14 amino acids. Germline V lookup: CDR1 SNHLY, CDR2 FYNNEI. V shed 7 bases, J shed 7 bases, and the junction held 12 bases outside the gene matches. CDR3 sequence reads: CASKERAGGDEQYF. DNA for the CDR3: TGTGCCAGCAAAGAGAGGGCAGGGGGCGATGAGCAGTACTTC.

The chain joins TRBV19 to TRBJ1-4; weak D call: TRBD1 (5 bases). The CDR3 runs to 14 residues. V lost 3 bases, J lost 5 bases, and 10 bases lay in between. Germline CDR1 LNHDA, CDR2 SQIVND (reference sequence). CDR3 region: CASSIPTANEKLFF. In DNA form, the CDR3 reads TGTGCCAGTAGTATCCCGACAGCGAATGAAAAACTGTTTTTT.

The CDR3 DNA is TGCGCCAGCAGCCAAGTGGGACTAAACGAGCAGTACTTC. The encoded protein is CASSQVGLNEQYF. The V gene is TRBV4-1, the J gene TRBJ2-7; 7 bases map to TRBD2. Trimming took 1 base from V and 5 from J; bases not matched to a gene: 2. Germline CDR1 and CDR2: MGHRA and YSYEKL. The CDR3 runs 13 residues.

V is TRBV6-4 and J is TRBJ2-3; TRBD2 aligns across 8 bases. Germline-derived CDR1 and CDR2 are MRHNA and SNTAGT. Unmatched junction bases numbered 4, after V lost 0 bases and J lost 2 bases. The CDR3 has 16 residues. For the CDR3, the DNA is TGTGCCAGCAGTGACTCTACTAGCGGAGACACAGATACGCAGTATTTT. Translating gives CASSDSTSGDTDTQYF.

This clone turned up a few times. The chain joins TRBV28 to TRBJ1-2; D uncertain. The V gene's germline CDR1 is MDHEN and CDR2 SYDVKM. This CDR3 is 14 amino acids long. V was cut by 8 bases and J by 11 bases, with 24 bases left in between. For the CDR3, the DNA is TGTGCCAGCGCAGTTTCTGAGGGCCCCCAGAAATACACCTTC. Translated, it gives CASAVSEGPQKYTF.

The chain combines TRBV11-2 with TRBJ2-1; 9 bases align to TRBD1. V lost 6 bases to trimming and J lost 9 bases; unmatched junction nucleotides: 9. From germline, CDR1 is SGHAT and CDR2 FQNNGV. This CDR3 has 14 amino acids. The CDR3 loop reads CASSSPGQGAEQFF. The CDR3 DNA reads as TGTGCCAGCAGTTCCCCGGGACAGGGTGCTGAGCAGTTCTTC.

The V gene is TRBV27, the J gene TRBJ1-1, with 7 bases identical to TRBD1. Germline V gene lookup returns CDR1 MNHEY and CDR2 SMNVEV (reference sequence). This CDR3 spans 12 amino acids. Trimming took 6 bases from V and 4 from J; bases not matched to a gene: 2. The CDR3 spells CASRQGSTEAFF. CDR3 DNA: TGTGCCAGCAGACAGGGGAGCACTGAAGCTTTCTTT.

The V and J genes are TRBV6-5 and TRBJ1-5; TRBD1 agrees at 7 bases. Germline V CDR1 and CDR2: MNHEY, SVGAGI. The CDR3 sequence is 15 residues long. Trimming removed 6 bases from V and 1 base from J; junction bases left unmatched: 6. CDR3 sequence (DNA): TGTGCCAGCAGGATCGACAGGGTGAGCAATCAGCCCCAGCATTTT. It encodes CASRIDRVSNQPQHF.

This chain connects TRBV9 to TRBJ2-6; a possible D gene is TRBD2 (6 bases). V gave up 4 bases and J gave up 0 bases, with 8 bases separating them. The CDR3 contains 15 residues. CDR1 and CDR2 from the germline V gene are SGDLS and YYNGEE. The CDR3 nucleotides read TGTGCCAGCAGCCCCGGGAGCTCTGGGGCCAACGTCCTGACTTTC. Its translation: CASSPGSSGANVLTF.

The chain uses TRBV5-1 and TRBJ2-7, with TRBD1 identical over 7 bases. Gene TRBJ2-5 matches the end of the DNA better, so the J call may be wrong. CDR1 is SGHRS, CDR2 YFSETQ, per germline. The CDR3 contains 14 residues. As DNA, the CDR3 is TGCGCCAGCAGCTTGGCGTCAGGGGGAGAGACCCAGTACTTC. Protein: CASSLASGGETQYF.

In its sample, this clone was seen once. V is TRBV30 and J is TRBJ1-5, with D perhaps TRBD1 (5 bases). The V gene lost 7 bases and the J gene lost 0 bases, with 13 bases spanning the gap. Germline CDR1 and CDR2: GTSNPN and SVGIG (reference sequence). The CDR3 covers 14 residues. The CDR3 reads CAFAGGVSNQPQHF. CDR3 DNA: TGTGCCTTCGCGGGGGGAGTTAGCAATCAGCCCCAGCATTTT.

This clone was seen more than once but under ten times. V is TRBV29-1 and J is TRBJ2-7; TRBD1 matches 7 bases. Germline V gives CDR1 SQVTM, CDR2 ANQGSEA. V was pared by 7 bases and J by 0 bases, with 6 bases of the junction left unmatched. The CDR3 totals 13 residues. CDR3 loop: CSAHRDSSYEQYF. The CDR3 DNA follows: TGCAGCGCCCACCGGGACAGCTCCTACGAGCAGTACTTC.

The rearrangement joins TRBV5-4 to TRBJ2-2; a weak D match, TRBD1 (6 bases). Germline loops: CDR1 SGHNT, CDR2 YYREEE (reference sequence). The CDR3 extends over 14 amino acids. Trimming removed 0 bases from V and 7 bases from J, with 10 bases in between. CDR3 coding DNA: TGTGCCAGCAGCTTGGATGGGGGCGGCGGGGAGCTGTTTTTT. Its protein is CASSLDGGGGELFF.

This chain uses TRBV9 with TRBJ2-1, with D perhaps matching TRBD2 (6 bases). V was trimmed by 0 bases and J by 6 bases, leaving 13 bases between them. The CDR3 sequence is 15 residues long. CDR1 SGDLS and CDR2 YYNGEE come from the germline V gene. The chain's CDR3 is CASSVGERVANEQFF. CDR3 DNA: TGTGCCAGCAGCGTAGGGGAGCGGGTGGCCAATGAGCAGTTCTTC.

The chain couples TRBV5-4 to TRBJ2-5; 8 nucleotides match TRBD1. In germline, CDR1 is SGHNT, CDR2 YYREEE (reference sequence). With V trimmed by 1 base and J by 4 bases, 0 bases remained unmatched. This CDR3 region has 13 residues. CDR3 in DNA: TGTGCCAGCAGCTTGCAGGGGGCAGAGACCCAGTACTTC. Translated, it gives CASSLQGAETQYF.

This chain joins TRBV6-1 and TRBJ2-2; 9 bases line up with TRBD2. The CDR3 runs to 18 residues. The trim removed 4 bases at V and 0 bases at J, leaving 9 bases unmatched. Germline CDR1 MNHNS, CDR2 SASEGT. The DNA of the CDR3 is TGTGCCAGCAGTGCCACGCATCCTAGCGGGACGAACACCGGGGAGCTGTTTTTT. Residues: CASSATHPSGTNTGELFF.

This clone showed up just a few times. V is TRBV27 and J is TRBJ1-1; D perhaps matches TRBD1 (6 bases). V lost 6 bases to trimming and J lost 4 bases, with 18 bases between them. The CDR3 is 15 residues long. Germline V lookup: CDR1 MNHEY, CDR2 SMNVEV (reference sequence). CDR3 sequence (DNA): TGTGCCAGCAGATACAACAGGGACCAGACCACTGAAGCTTTCTTT. Protein sequence: CASRYNRDQTTEAFF.

This clone was picked up a small number of times. The gene calls are TRBV7-2 and TRBJ2-3, with 7 bases lining up with TRBD1. Germline lookup yields CDR1 SGHTA and CDR2 FQGNSA. Trimming took 11 bases from V and 0 from J; bases not matched to a gene: 5. CDR3 length: 13 residues. The CDR3 region has the DNA TGTGCCGGAACGACAGGGAGCACAGATACGCAGTATTTT. It encodes CAGTTGSTDTQYF.

The rearrangement joins TRBV14 to TRBJ2-1; 8 positions match TRBD2. CDR3 length: 16 amino acids. The germline CDR1 and CDR2 sequences are SGHDN and FVKESK. Unmatched junction bases numbered 3, after V lost 0 bases and J lost 2 bases. CDR3 residues: CASSQDRRGAYNEQFF. For the CDR3, the DNA is TGTGCCAGCAGCCAAGATAGGCGGGGGGCCTACAATGAGCAGTTCTTC. Together with reference TRBV14 and TRBJ2-1, the CDR3 gives the full variable domain: EAGVTQFPSHSVIEKGQTVTLRCDPISGHDNLYWYRRVMGKEIKFLLHFVKESKQDESGMPNNRFLAERTGGTYSTLKVQPAELEDSGVYFCASSQDRRGAYNEQFFGPGTRLTVL.

The gene calls are TRBV6-5 and TRBJ2-1, with TRBD2 identical over 13 bases. Germline V CDR1 and CDR2: MNHEY, SVGAGI. The J segment lost 4 bases and the V segment lost 4 bases, leaving 4 bases of the junction unmatched. The CDR3 loop spans 16 amino acids. CDR3 residues: CASSSGLAGVYNEQFF. The CDR3, as DNA: TGTGCCAGCAGTTCCGGACTAGCGGGAGTTTACAATGAGCAGTTCTTC.

This chain links TRBV11-3 with TRBJ2-3; D is unresolved. CDR3 length: 13 amino acids. Germline V gives CDR1 SGHNT, CDR2 YENEEA. V lost 1 base and J lost 2, with 4 bases in between. CDR3 sequence reads: CASSLAHTDTQYF. CDR3 DNA: TGTGCCAGCAGCTTAGCCCACACAGATACGCAGTATTTT.

This chain joins TRBV9 and TRBJ2-1, with TRBD2 matching over 8 bases. Germline CDR1 SGDLS, CDR2 YYNGEE. V was pared by 0 bases and J by 8 bases, with 7 bases of the junction left unmatched. CDR3 length equals 15 residues. CDR3 sequence: CASSVEVAGFYEQFF. CDR3 DNA sequence: TGTGCCAGCAGCGTAGAGGTAGCGGGATTCTATGAGCAGTTCTTC. Full variable domain (outside the CDR3, taken from reference TRBV9 and TRBJ2-1): DSGVTQTPKHLITATGQRVTLRCSPRSGDLSVYWYQQSLDQGLQFLIQYYNGEERAKGNILERFSAQQFPDLHSELNLSSLELGDSALYFCASSVEVAGFYEQFFGPGTRLTVL.

V gene TRBV19 combines with J gene TRBJ1-1; 9 nucleotides agree with TRBD1. This CDR3 spans 13 amino acids. J was trimmed by 5 bases and V by 8 bases; bases with no gene match: 6. Germline lookup yields CDR1 LNHDA and CDR2 SQIVND (reference sequence). The CDR3 sequence is CASSQGARTEAFF. The DNA for the CDR3 is TGTGCCAGTTCACAGGGGGCGCGAACTGAAGCTTTCTTT.

The chain recombines TRBV18 with TRBJ2-3; 11 nucleotides match TRBD2. The CDR3 contains 17 residues. Trimming cost V 3 bases and J 1 base; bases outside gene matches: 6. Per germline, CDR1 KGHSH and CDR2 LQKENI. In DNA form, the CDR3 reads TGTGCCAGCTCACCTATTAGCGGGAGGGACCGCACAGATACGCAGTATTTT. Protein product: CASSPISGRDRTDTQYF.